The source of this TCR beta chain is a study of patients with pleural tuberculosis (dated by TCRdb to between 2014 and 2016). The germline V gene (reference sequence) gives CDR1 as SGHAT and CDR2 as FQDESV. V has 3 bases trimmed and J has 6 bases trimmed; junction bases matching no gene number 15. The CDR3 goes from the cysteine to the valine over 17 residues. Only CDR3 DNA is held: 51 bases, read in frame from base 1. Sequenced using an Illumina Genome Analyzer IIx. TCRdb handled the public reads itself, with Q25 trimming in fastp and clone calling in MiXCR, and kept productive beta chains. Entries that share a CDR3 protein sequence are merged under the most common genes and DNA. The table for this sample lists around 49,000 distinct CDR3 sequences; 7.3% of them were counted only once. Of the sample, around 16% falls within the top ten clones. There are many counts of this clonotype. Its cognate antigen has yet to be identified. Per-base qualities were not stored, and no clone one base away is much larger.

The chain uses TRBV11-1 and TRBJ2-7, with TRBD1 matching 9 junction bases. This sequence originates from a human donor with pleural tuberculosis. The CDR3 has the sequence CASSFGGGGQGYREQYV. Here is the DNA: TGTGCCAGCAGCTTTGGCGGTGGGGGACAGGGATATCGCGAGCAGTACGTC.